This TCR beta chain was identified during a study of OX40 agonist ivuxolimab in advanced cancers. Whole-study results and caveats: Nonresponders included some who also had low normalized T-cell clonal expansion.

For this clone: Its target is unknown.

Blood sampling was done at baseline, cycle 4 day 1, and cycle 7 day 1. The data were produced by immunoSEQ multiplex PCR, yet TCRdb's version contains in-frame clones alone and is incomplete. This sample yields tens of thousands of clones, of which around 90% are seen a single time; roughly 5.7% belongs to the top ten. The CDR3 sequence is 14 residues long. CDR1 is MDHEN, CDR2 SYDVKM, per germline. V was pared by 6 bases and J by 3 bases, with 5 bases of the junction left unmatched. Sequencing was performed on CD4+ or CD8+ T cells sorted from blood, taken in a trial of the OX40 agonist ivuxolimab. The clonotype originates from an adult with an advanced solid tumor such as melanoma, head and neck, liver or kidney cancer. This chain uses TRBV28 with TRBJ1-2; TRBD1 matches 9 bases. The DNA for the CDR3 is TGTGCCAGCAGAAGGGACAGGGAAGACTATGGCTACACCTTC. Residues: CASRRDREDYGYTF.